Listed here are 23 T cell receptor beta chains from one sample, sequenced in a study of identifying expanded T cells in peripheral blood. Sequencing used immunoSEQ multiplex PCR; TCRdb keeps in-frame clones, though not all of them. The profile shows about 52,000 clones, about 80% of them singletons. The source material was blood. The source is a person between 18 and 69 years old in good health.

V is TRBV7-8 and J is TRBJ2-3; 11 bases fit TRBD2. The CDR3 is 18 amino acids. V was clipped by 5 bases and J by 4 bases; unmatched bases: 14. Germline CDR1 is SGHVS and CDR2 is FQNEAQ. Here the CDR3 DNA reads TGTGCCAGCAGCACACCGGGACTAGCGGACGAGTTGGCAGATACGCAGTATTTT. Protein sequence: CASSTPGLADELADTQYF.

V usage is TRBV19 and J usage is TRBJ2-1; tentative D call: TRBD2 (6 bases). CDR1 is LNHDA, CDR2 SQIVND, per germline (reference sequence). V was cut by 2 bases and J by 4 bases, with 15 bases left in between. The CDR3 totals 16 residues. CDR3 residues: CASSIIERVGYNEQFF. The CDR3 DNA follows: TGTGCCAGTAGTATAATCGAGCGGGTAGGGTACAATGAGCAGTTCTTC.

This chain connects TRBV9 to TRBJ2-1; no clear D. Trimming left V 4 bases short and J 4 bases short, with 12 bases between. The germline gives CDR1 SGDLS, CDR2 YYNGEE. The CDR3 loop spans 14 amino acids. CDR3 sequence: CASSSLPQYNEQFF. CDR3 coding DNA: TGTGCCAGCAGCTCCCTCCCCCAATACAATGAGCAGTTCTTC.

The chain uses TRBV7-2 and TRBJ2-3, with 9 bases identical to TRBD1. V lost 5 bases, J lost 7 bases, and 4 bases stayed unmatched. Looked up from germline, CDR1 is SGHTA and CDR2 is FQGNSA. This CDR3 comprises 13 residues. This chain's CDR3 is CASSPGQGYTQYF. CDR3 coding DNA: TGTGCCAGCAGCCCCGGACAGGGGTATACGCAGTATTTT.

Remarks on this clone: At one of its ends the junction is not consistent with the germline gene, which may arise from a read error. The same CDR3 arises from other DNA sequences in this sample as well. The chain links TRBV6-1 to TRBJ1-5; tentatively, D is TRBD1 (5 bases). CDR3 length equals 15 residues. CDR1 is MNHNS, CDR2 SASEGT, per germline. In DNA form, the CDR3 reads TGTGCCAGCAGCGAAGGGTCAGGGATGAATCAGCCCCAGCATTTT. Amino acid sequence: CASSEGSGMNQPQHF.

V is TRBV7-2 and J is TRBJ2-1; D gene uncertain. CDR1 SGHTA and CDR2 FQGNSA come from the germline V gene. This CDR3 is built from 12 residues. The V and J ends lost 9 bases and 5 bases respectively, with 11 bases between them. CDR3: CASTDWDNEQFF. The CDR3, as DNA: TGTGCCAGTACCGACTGGGACAATGAGCAGTTCTTC. Full variable domain (outside the CDR3, taken from reference TRBV7-2 and TRBJ2-1): GAGVSQSPSNKVTEKGKDVELRCDPISGHTALYWYRQSLGQGLEFLIYFQGNSAPDKSGLPSDRFSAERTGGSVSTLTIQRTQQEDSAVYLCASTDWDNEQFFGPGTRLTVL.

This sequence joins TRBV2 and TRBJ1-4, with D maybe TRBD1 (5 bases). Trimming took off 5 bases at V and 3 bases at J, with 16 bases between the two ends. This CDR3 is built from 16 residues. Germline V gene lookup returns CDR1 SNHLY and CDR2 FYNNEI. Here the CDR3 DNA reads TGTGCCAGCAGTACGGAATTCGTCAGGGCTAATGAAAAACTGTTTTTT. Protein: CASSTEFVRANEKLFF.

J is TRBJ2-5 and V is TRBV7-9, with TRBD1 matching over 10 bases. V trimming: 6 bases; J trimming: 0 bases; junction bases outside the gene matches: 16. The CDR3 loop spans 19 amino acids. The germline V gene has CDR1 SEHNR and CDR2 FQNEAQ (reference sequence). The CDR3 loop is CASSLPGSGQGSYQETQYF. As DNA, the CDR3 is TGTGCCAGCAGTCTCCCTGGTTCGGGACAGGGGTCGTACCAAGAGACCCAGTACTTC.

This sequence joins TRBV27 and TRBJ1-5; D is perhaps TRBD1 (5 bases). V dropped 4 bases and J dropped 4 bases, with 11 bases sitting between them. The V gene's germline CDR1 is MNHEY and CDR2 SMNVEV (reference sequence). The length of the CDR3 is 14 residues. CDR3 protein: CASSYSTANQPQHF. The DNA of the CDR3 is TGTGCCAGCAGTTACTCGACAGCAAATCAGCCCCAGCATTTT.

The chain combines TRBV11-2 with TRBJ1-2; D unresolved. Trimming removed 5 bases at V and 2 bases at J, with 9 bases between. Germline loops: CDR1 SGHAT, CDR2 FQNNGV. The CDR3 is 13 residues long. Here the CDR3 DNA reads TGTGCCAGCAGCCCTGACGGGAACTATGGCTACACCTTC. It encodes CASSPDGNYGYTF.

The chain joins TRBV29-1 to TRBJ1-5; D might be TRBD1 (5 bases). Per the germline V gene, CDR1 is SQVTM and CDR2 is ANQGSEA. The CDR3 sequence is 13 residues long. Deletions cut 4 bases from V and 6 bases from J, with 13 bases between. CDR3 sequence: CSVGEGDRQPQHF. The CDR3 DNA sequence: TGCAGCGTTGGCGAAGGGGATCGTCAGCCCCAGCATTTT.

This clone was detected only once. This chain joins TRBV7-2 and TRBJ2-2; 10 nucleotides match TRBD2. The CDR3 consists of 17 residues. Germline V gene lookup returns CDR1 SGHTA and CDR2 FQGNSA. Trimming cost V 5 bases and J 6 bases; bases outside gene matches: 12. The DNA for the CDR3 is TGTGCCAGCAGCGGCTCGGCGCTAGCGGGGGAAGCCGGGGAGCTGTTTTTT. This encodes CASSGSALAGEAGELFF.

The J gene is TRBJ2-3, the V gene TRBV5-1; perhaps D is TRBD1 or TRBD2 (6 bases each). Between the trimmed V and J ends, which lost 5 bases and 2 bases, there was a span of 12 bases. The CDR3 consists of 14 residues. The germline CDR1 and CDR2 sequences are SGHRS and YFSETQ. This chain's CDR3 is CASRLGGLTDTQYF. As DNA, the CDR3 is TGCGCCAGCAGACTGGGGGGCCTCACAGATACGCAGTATTTT.

V is TRBV6-5 and J is TRBJ1-4, with D maybe TRBD1 (6 bases). V lost 5 bases and J 7 bases, leaving 11 bases between the germline ends. The germline CDR1 and CDR2 sequences are MNHEY and SVGAGI. The CDR3 totals 13 residues. As DNA, the CDR3 is TGTGCCAGCAGTCAGGGGCATCGTGAAAAACTGTTTTTT. The encoded protein is CASSQGHREKLFF.

This chain links TRBV13 with TRBJ2-3, with D perhaps TRBD1 (5 bases). The V end lost 3 bases, the J end lost 2 bases, and 12 bases lay between the germline ends. This CDR3 has 15 amino acids. Germline V lookup: CDR1 PRHDT, CDR2 FYEKMQ (reference sequence). The CDR3 reads CASSFTGIPTDTQYF. In DNA, the CDR3 is TGTGCCAGCAGCTTCACAGGAATTCCCACAGATACGCAGTATTTT.

The chain joins TRBV29-1 to TRBJ2-1; 10 positions match TRBD2. This CDR3 spans 17 amino acids. V gave up 3 bases and J gave up 6 bases; unmatched junction bases: 14. Germline V gene data show CDR1 as SQVTM and CDR2 as ANQGSEA. The CDR3 loop is CSVDPQASGSISNEQFF. DNA of the CDR3: TGCAGCGTTGACCCACAGGCTAGCGGGAGTATAAGCAATGAGCAGTTCTTC.

The V call is TRBV18, the J call TRBJ2-5, with D uncertain. Germline values: CDR1 KGHSH, CDR2 LQKENI. The germline V and J ends were trimmed by 1 base and 4 bases, with 10 bases remaining between them. This CDR3 is built from 14 residues. The CDR3 DNA reads TGTGCCAGCTCACCACAGCTAGATCCAGAGACCCAGTACTTC. Its translation: CASSPQLDPETQYF.

This clone has just a few counts. The V gene is TRBV11-2, the J gene TRBJ1-1; 10 nucleotides line up with TRBD1. V was clipped by 1 base and J by 5 bases; unmatched bases: 1. Germline-derived CDR1 and CDR2 are SGHAT and FQNNGV. CDR3 length: 14 amino acids. CDR3 nucleotide sequence: TGTGCCAGCAGCTTAGGGGACAGGGGAACTGAAGCTTTCTTT. Translated, it gives CASSLGDRGTEAFF.

V usage is TRBV7-6 and J usage is TRBJ2-7, with D possibly TRBD1 on 5 matching bases. There are 15 residues in the CDR3. The ends were cut back, 1 base at V and 4 bases at J, with 14 bases in the middle. Germline V gene data show CDR1 as SGHVS and CDR2 as FNYEAQ. Here the CDR3 reads CASSLGQGATYEQYV. The CDR3 region has the DNA TGTGCCAGCAGCTTAGGTCAGGGCGCCACTTACGAGCAGTACGTC.

This chain joins TRBV7-8 and TRBJ2-2; D may match TRBD1 or TRBD2 (6 bases each). The CDR3 covers 15 residues. The V and J ends lost 1 base and 9 bases respectively, with 15 bases between them. The germline V gene has CDR1 SGHVS and CDR2 FQNEAQ. CDR3 bases: TGTGCCAGCAGCTTAGGGGGGGCCAGGACCCGGGAGCTGTTTTTT. It translates to CASSLGGARTRELFF.

This chain joins TRBV11-2 and TRBJ2-1; 11 nucleotides line up with TRBD2. The germline gives CDR1 SGHAT, CDR2 FQNNGV. The CDR3 covers 18 residues. The ends lost 4 bases at V and 0 bases at J; junction bases unmatched: 8. CDR3 residues: CASSSTSGVLSSYNEQFF. For the CDR3, the DNA is TGTGCCAGCAGCTCGACTAGCGGGGTATTGAGCTCCTACAATGAGCAGTTCTTC. Together with reference TRBV11-2 and TRBJ2-1, the CDR3 gives the full variable domain: EAGVAQSPRYKIIEKRQSVAFWCNPISGHATLYWYQQILGQGPKLLIQFQNNGVVDDSQLPKDRFSAERLKGVDSTLKIQPAKLEDSAVYLCASSSTSGVLSSYNEQFFGPGTRLTVL.

A single count supports this clone. The V call is TRBV5-6, the J call TRBJ2-3; tentatively, D is TRBD2 (7 bases). V shed 4 bases and J shed 1 base, with 10 bases lying between them. The CDR3 length is 14 residues. Germline lookup yields CDR1 SGHDT and CDR2 YYEEEE. The CDR3 sequence is CASSRGARTDTQYF. Here the CDR3 DNA reads TGTGCCAGCAGCCGGGGGGCCCGCACAGATACGCAGTATTTT.

The chain recombines TRBV27 with TRBJ2-3; the match to TRBD2 covers 7 bases. This CDR3 region has 13 residues. Germline V gives CDR1 MNHEY, CDR2 SMNVEV (reference sequence). The ends lost 5 bases at V and 5 bases at J; junction bases unmatched: 4. Here the CDR3 DNA reads TGTGCCAGCAGTGCTGGGGGGGGAGATACGCAGTATTTT. Protein: CASSAGGGDTQYF.